The T cell receptor (beta chain) described here comes from a study of T cells in Graves' hyperthyroidism and ophthalmopathy. Whole-study results and caveats: Most clonotypes expanded in thyroid above 0.001 were likewise present in blood.

RNA transcripts gave rise to amplified TCR beta CDR3 regions. Primed by the HTBI set, a first-round RT-PCR was run on the TCR CDR3. MiXCR, applied by TCRdb to the multiplex PCR reads, yields one record per CDR3 protein. The data contain over 350,000 distinct CDR3 sequences, 14% to 15% of them singletons. This CDR3 is 16 amino acids long. Per germline, CDR1 MGHRA and CDR2 YSYEKL. V was clipped by 5 bases and J by 3 bases; unmatched bases: 6. This clonotype was picked up one time. Its specificity is unknown. Input material: blood. V and J are TRBV4-1 and TRBJ2-3; 12 bases fit TRBD2. This receptor was identified in a man aged 18-30 years with Graves' ophthalmopathy. The CDR3, as DNA: TGCGCCAGCAGCACCCGGACTAGCGGGGTTACAGATACGCAGTATTTT. This codes for CASSTRTSGVTDTQYF.